The rows below give T cell receptor beta chains drawn from one sample of a study of response to subunit inactivated influenza vaccine. From the RT-PCR reads, TCRdb called clonotypes with MiXCR, one entry per CDR3 protein. The sample records more than 600,000 distinct CDR3 sequences, 15% to 20% being singletons. The source material was PBMCs from blood, sampled around 5 days after vaccination. The source of these receptors is a man in his forties or fifties who received an inactivated influenza vaccine. Each CDR3 is given with its conserved first and last residue. Fields, in order: CDR3 protein, V gene, clone size. Size is omitted from some rows. Given values are once, few, many or a class for expanded clones.

CASSLDSGGRTDTQYF TRBV5-1 few
CASRKQGNYGYTF TRBV5-6 NA
CASSLYRDETGELFF TRBV5-5 few
CASSETSGGAKFGELFF TRBV9 NA
CATSGLAGEGGTYEQYF TRBV10-3 NA
CSARDVGIATYTQYF TRBV20-1 NA
CSATFPLTSGRGEQFF TRBV20-1 NA
CASSLDSLSGANVLTF TRBV5-6 many
CASSEISGRSTDTQYF TRBV7-9 NA
CSASRTGREKLFF TRBV20-1 few
CATSGQGTYEQYF TRBV24-1 NA
CASSSTGTEAFF TRBV5-5 few
CASSVEGGPQHF TRBV9 NA
CASSLAQAGVGNEQFF TRBV7-2 many
CASSAHGLAPTYEQYF TRBV6-1 NA
CASSQSGTSNQPQHF TRBV3-1 NA
CSARDRAGQETQYF TRBV20-1 few
CASSLSGGHQPQHF TRBV27 many
CASSFTLEQYF TRBV7-8 NA
CASSQRANLVRGYTF TRBV4-3 few
CASSSNRGNTEAFF TRBV12-3/TRBV12-4 many
CASSLLAGGLYEQYF TRBV6-2/TRBV6-3 many
CASTMGQVNTEAFF TRBV5-1 few